These 22 T cell receptor beta chains came from one sample sequenced in a study of T and B cells in COVID-19 patients. TRB was amplified from around 250-500 ng of blood genomic DNA. TRB rearrangements were amplified by multiplex PCR with BIOMED2 TRB-A/B primers. MiXCR was run by TCRdb on the multiplex PCR reads, yielding one entry per CDR3 protein. The sample yields 8,700 or so distinct CDR3 sequences, roughly 31% seen once. Sequenced sample: blood. The receptor source for this set is a human donor who had recovered from COVID-19.

The chain couples TRBV4-2 to TRBJ1-5; D unclear. V was trimmed by 1 base and J by 3 bases, leaving 4 bases between them. There are 13 residues in the CDR3. Germline V CDR1 and CDR2: LGHNA, YNFKEQ. CDR3 nucleotide sequence: TGTGCCAGCAGCCAAGTCGACAATCAGCCCCAGCATTTT. Translation gives CASSQVDNQPQHF.

By share, this clonotype ranks as medium-sized (0.01 to 0.1%). The genes are TRBV12-3 or TRBV12-4 and TRBJ2-2; 10 bases line up with TRBD2. This CDR3 spans 16 amino acids. V trimming: 2 bases; J trimming: 5 bases; junction bases outside the gene matches: 5. The CDR3 loop is CASSLLSGGATGELFF. The CDR3 nucleotides read TGTGCCAGCAGTTTATTAAGCGGGGGGGCGACCGGGGAGCTGTTTTTT.

A remark on this clonotype: Just one base apart from a much larger clone, this may be a read error. This chain connects TRBV6-1 to TRBJ2-7, with D unresolved. Germline CDR1 MNHNS, CDR2 SASEGT. V dropped 6 bases and J dropped 6 bases, with 18 bases sitting between them. This CDR3 contains 14 residues. The CDR3, as DNA: TGTGCCAGCAGCCAGGTAAAGGGTCGGAGCGAGCAGTACTTC. This codes for CASSQVKGRSEQYF.

The CDR3 loop is CAWSAVTGAGAFF. The CDR3 DNA reads TGTGCCTGGAGCGCCGTAACCGGGGCCGGGGCTTTCTTT. The chain is built from TRBV30 and TRBJ1-1; TRBD1 might be the D (5 bases). CDR3 length equals 13 residues. Between the trimmed V and J ends, which lost 3 bases and 11 bases, there was a span of 19 bases. Per germline, CDR1 GTSNPN and CDR2 SVGIG (reference sequence).

This chain uses TRBV30 with TRBJ2-3, with D maybe TRBD1 (5 bases). Germline CDR1 is GTSNPN and CDR2 is SVGIG (reference sequence). V dropped 0 bases and J dropped 1 base, with 11 bases sitting between them. The CDR3 is 15 residues long. In nucleotides, the CDR3 is TGTGCCTGGAGTGTAAGGGGCTATGGCACAGATACGCAGTATTTT. It yields the protein CAWSVRGYGTDTQYF.

This chain uses TRBV6-1 with TRBJ2-7; TRBD1 matches 7 bases. CDR3 length: 14 amino acids. Germline CDR1 MNHNS, CDR2 SASEGT. After removal of 5 bases from V and 2 bases from J, the junction contained 6 bases not matched to a gene. CDR3 nucleotides: TGTGCCAGCAGTCGGGACAGCGGAGCCTACGAGCAGTACTTC. Amino acids: CASSRDSGAYEQYF.

J is TRBJ1-2 and V is TRBV6-1; no clear D. CDR1 is MNHNS, CDR2 SASEGT, per germline. V was trimmed by 5 bases and J by 6 bases, leaving 16 bases between them. The CDR3 loop spans 14 amino acids. CDR3 residues: CASSYSLGNDGYTF. The CDR3 coding sequence is TGTGCCAGCAGTTACTCGCTTGGGAATGATGGCTACACCTTC.

The chain is built from TRBV27 and TRBJ2-5; possibly TRBD1 for D (6 bases). This CDR3 is built from 16 residues. Trimming shortened V by 2 bases and J by 5 bases, and 18 bases separated the two germline ends. From germline, CDR1 is MNHEY and CDR2 SMNVEV (reference sequence). CDR3 sequence (DNA): TGTGCCAGCAGTTTAAGGCTTGGCAGGGGCGCGGAGACCCAGTACTTC. This translates into CASSLRLGRGAETQYF.

In this sample, this clonotype turned up a few times. The junction and the germline gene differ at one end; a read error may be behind it. The V gene is TRBV6-5, the J gene TRBJ1-5; D may be TRBD1 (5 bases). Per germline, CDR1 MNHEY and CDR2 SVGAGI. The CDR3 has 13 residues. The CDR3 DNA sequence: TGTGCCACCGGGACGGAGGAAAATCAGTCCCAGCATTTT. Encoded protein: CATGTEENQSQHF.

This clonotype was observed a handful of times. The chain couples TRBV27 to TRBJ1-5, with 8 bases that match TRBD1. CDR3 length: 14 amino acids. Trimming removed 6 bases from V and 5 bases from J; junction bases left unmatched: 6. Per the germline V gene, CDR1 is MNHEY and CDR2 is SMNVEV (reference sequence). The CDR3, as DNA: TGTGCCAGCAGACCGGGACAGGTCTATCAGCCCCAGCATTTT. Amino acid sequence: CASRPGQVYQPQHF.

The V call is TRBV6-1, the J call TRBJ1-2; D remains ambiguous. The CDR3 loop spans 11 amino acids. V lost 6 bases and J 4 bases, leaving 6 bases between the germline ends. Per germline, CDR1 MNHNS and CDR2 SASEGT. The CDR3 protein is CASRGSYGYTF. CDR3 nucleotides: TGTGCCAGCAGGGGGTCCTATGGCTACACCTTC.

The chain links TRBV15 to TRBJ1-1; D not certain. Looked up from germline, CDR1 is LNHNV and CDR2 is YYDKDF (reference sequence). V was cut by 0 bases and J by 7 bases, with 6 bases left in between. CDR3 length: 12 residues. CDR3 coding DNA: TGTGCCACCAGCAGAGATTGGGGTGAAGCTTTCTTT. Its translation: CATSRDWGEAFF.

This clonotype is medium-sized by share. V is TRBV6-2 or TRBV6-3 and J is TRBJ2-2; TRBD1 matches 7 bases. This CDR3 contains 15 residues. The germline V gene has CDR1 MNHEY and CDR2 SVGEGT. V was pared by 4 bases and J by 3 bases, with 5 bases of the junction left unmatched. The CDR3 sequence is CASSFPDRDTGELFF. In nucleotides, the CDR3 is TGTGCCAGCAGTTTTCCCGACAGGGACACCGGGGAGCTGTTTTTT.

The J gene is TRBJ2-7, the V gene TRBV29-1; 9 nucleotides line up with TRBD1. The tail of the sequence fits TRBJ2-1 better, so the J call may be wrong. CDR1 is SQVTM, CDR2 ANQGSEA, per germline. CDR3 size: 12 residues. CDR3 amino acids: CSGSTGGNEQFF. As DNA, the CDR3 is TGCAGCGGTTCGACAGGGGGGAATGAGCAGTTCTTC.

This clonotype came up a few times. The rearrangement links TRBV15 to TRBJ1-5; D unresolved. Germline lookup yields CDR1 LNHNV and CDR2 YYDKDF (reference sequence). V was shortened by 3 bases and J by 0 bases, with 6 bases between the two germline ends. This CDR3 spans 14 amino acids. The CDR3 protein is CATSRGDSNQPQHF. The DNA of the CDR3 is TGTGCCACCAGCAGGGGCGATAGCAATCAGCCCCAGCATTTT. Full variable domain (outside the CDR3, taken from reference TRBV15 and TRBJ1-5): DAMVIQNPRYQVTQFGKPVTLSCSQTLNHNVMYWYQQKSSQAPKLLFHYYDKDFNNEADTPDNFQSRRPNTSFCFLDIRSPGLGDTAMYLCATSRGDSNQPQHFGDGTRLSIL.

By sample share, this clonotype is medium-sized (0.01 to 0.1%). This chain connects TRBV19 to TRBJ2-2; no clear D gene. Per the germline V gene, CDR1 is LNHDA and CDR2 is SQIVND (reference sequence). V dropped 5 bases and J dropped 11 bases, with 12 bases sitting between them. CDR3 size: 12 residues. The DNA of the CDR3 is TGTGCCAGTAGTGCGTTGGTCGGTGAGCTGTTTTTT. Translated: CASSALVGELFF.

This clonotype was recorded a few times. The chain combines TRBV20-1 with TRBJ2-1, with D uncertain. V lost 8 bases and J lost 0, with 11 bases in between. The CDR3 length is 13 residues. Germline CDR1 DFQATT, CDR2 SNEGSKA (reference sequence). CDR3 DNA: TGCAGTATCCCGGTGAGCTCCTACAATGAGCAGTTCTTC. This encodes CSIPVSSYNEQFF.

This clonotype was picked up a small number of times. The chain couples TRBV30 to TRBJ1-2; the D gene is possibly TRBD1 (5 bases). This CDR3 region has 18 residues. Germline V CDR1 and CDR2: GTSNPN, SVGIG (reference sequence). V was clipped by 3 bases and J by 2 bases, with 25 bases between them. In DNA form, the CDR3 reads TGTGCCTGGAGGGCGCCCCCCCCCAGGGACCCGGGGAACTATGGCTACACCTTC. Protein sequence: CAWRAPPPRDPGNYGYTF.

This clonotype was counted a few times. The gene calls are TRBV6-2 or TRBV6-3 and TRBJ2-7, with 7 bases aligning to TRBD2. This CDR3 is 15 amino acids long. Germline CDR1 and CDR2: MNHEY and SVGEGT. Trimming removed 2 bases from V and 0 bases from J; junction bases left unmatched: 4. CDR3 region: CASSYPTSDSYEQYF. CDR3 in DNA: TGTGCCAGCAGTTACCCTACTAGCGACTCCTACGAGCAGTACTTC.

The gene calls are TRBV20-1 and TRBJ2-7; 7 nucleotides agree with TRBD2. The V gene's germline CDR1 is DFQATT and CDR2 SNEGSKA (reference sequence). The trim removed 0 bases at V and 3 bases at J, leaving 8 bases unmatched. The CDR3 spans 15 residues. CDR3 in DNA: TGCAGTGCTAGAGAAACGGGGGGAGGGATCTACGAGCAGTACTTC. As protein: CSARETGGGIYEQYF.

The CDR3 bases are TGCAGTGCTAGAGATCCGCTCGGCACAGATACGCAGTATTTT. Protein product: CSARDPLGTDTQYF. This chain connects TRBV20-1 to TRBJ2-3; the D is unclear. The CDR3 extends over 14 amino acids. The germline V gene has CDR1 DFQATT and CDR2 SNEGSKA (reference sequence). Trimming left V 0 bases short and J 1 base short, with 8 bases between.

Regarding this clonotype: A clone one base away is much larger, so this may be a read error. This rearrangement joins TRBV5-6 to TRBJ1-4; D is unclear. Germline V gene sequence: CDR1 SGHDT, CDR2 YYEEEE. This CDR3 spans 13 amino acids. CDR3 sequence reads: CASSLPTSEKLFF. The CDR3 DNA reads as TGTGCCAGCAGCCTCCCAACTAGTGAAAAACTGTTTTTT.